These 24 T cell receptor beta chains share one sample of origin, sequenced in a study of blood T cells in healthy people across ages. A second PCR of 7 to 11 cycles used a sample-barcoded 5' primer and a J-beta primer mix. TCRdb analysed the 5' RACE reads with MiXCR anew, one entry per CDR3 protein. The sample records about 1.4 million distinct CDR3 sequences, roughly 60% being singletons. The sample was blood. The receptors originated from a man aged 18 to 30 in good health.

This chain links TRBV12-3 or TRBV12-4 with TRBJ2-4, with D unclear. With 5 bases removed from V and 6 bases from J, the gap between germline ends came to 11 bases. The CDR3 consists of 13 residues. Here the CDR3 reads CASSPGALNIQYF. The CDR3 DNA reads as TGTGCCAGCAGTCCCGGAGCTCTAAACATTCAGTACTTC.

This rearrangement joins TRBV4-3 to TRBJ2-7; D not resolved. Per germline, CDR1 LGHNA and CDR2 YSLEER. Trimming took off 0 bases at V and 0 bases at J, with 9 bases between the two ends. The CDR3 runs to 15 residues. In nucleotides, the CDR3 is TGCGCCAGCAGCCAAGAAACCTACAACTCCTACGAGCAGTACTTC. Translated: CASSQETYNSYEQYF.

V is TRBV5-1 and J is TRBJ2-7; D remains unclear. V lost 4 bases, J lost 0 bases, and 11 bases lay in between. The V gene's germline CDR1 is SGHRS and CDR2 YFSETQ. The CDR3 totals 14 residues. The CDR3 is CASSPSGFSYEQYF. DNA for the CDR3: TGCGCCAGCAGCCCCTCCGGTTTCTCCTACGAGCAGTACTTC.

V usage is TRBV9 and J usage is TRBJ2-7, with 7 bases lining up with TRBD1. V gave up 0 bases and J gave up 2 bases; unmatched junction bases: 8. CDR1 SGDLS and CDR2 YYNGEE come from the germline V gene. CDR3 length equals 16 residues. Written as DNA, the CDR3 is TGTGCCAGCAGCGTAGTAGGGGGCGAATTACCCTACGAGCAGTACTTC. It codes for CASSVVGGELPYEQYF.

Only a few counts were recorded for this clonotype. The chain couples TRBV12-3 or TRBV12-4 to TRBJ1-2; 7 bases line up with TRBD1. Germline trimming cut 6 bases from V and 7 bases from J; bases unmatched to any gene: 14. This CDR3 is built from 15 residues. The CDR3 sequence is CASSSGTRDRSGYTF. CDR3 nucleotide sequence: TGTGCCAGCAGCTCTGGGACTAGGGACAGATCTGGCTACACCTTC.

In its sample, this clonotype was seen a few times. The J gene is TRBJ2-7, the V gene TRBV29-1; the match to TRBD1 covers 8 bases. This CDR3 comprises 14 residues. J was trimmed by 6 bases and V by 2 bases; bases with no gene match: 9. Germline CDR1 reads SQVTM; CDR2 reads ANQGSEA. The CDR3 loop reads CSVERQGRRVEQYF. The CDR3, as DNA: TGCAGCGTTGAACGACAGGGGCGTAGGGTCGAGCAGTACTTC.

The chain employs TRBV7-9 and TRBJ2-1, with a possible D match to TRBD1 (5 bases). V lost 2 bases and J lost 6, with 11 bases in between. The CDR3 is 14 amino acids. The V gene's germline CDR1 is SEHNR and CDR2 FQNEAQ (reference sequence). CDR3 loop: CASSLKGPANEQFF. In DNA form, the CDR3 reads TGTGCCAGCAGCTTAAAGGGGCCAGCCAATGAGCAGTTCTTC. The entire variable domain, with the rest obtained from reference TRBV7-9 and TRBJ2-1, is as follows: DTGVSQNPRHKITKRGQNVTFRCDPISEHNRLYWYRQTLGQGPEFLTYFQNEAQLEKSRLLSDRFSAERPKGSFSTLEIQRTEQGDSAMYLCASSLKGPANEQFFGPGTRLTVL.

The chain joins TRBV6-2 or TRBV6-3 to TRBJ2-1; the D is unclear. Germline lookup yields CDR1 MNHEY and CDR2 SVGEGT. V was pared by 6 bases and J by 6 bases, with 18 bases between. The CDR3 loop spans 15 amino acids. The CDR3 DNA follows: TGTGCCAGCAGGCTCGGACCATCCTGGGGCAATGAGCAGTTCTTC. It yields the protein CASRLGPSWGNEQFF.

The CDR3, as DNA: TGCGCCAGCAGCCAAGCTAGCGGGGGGCACAGTACGCAGTATTTT. It specifies CASSQASGGHSTQYF. V and J are TRBV4-3 and TRBJ2-3; 11 positions agree with TRBD2. In germline, CDR1 is LGHNA, CDR2 YSLEER. The CDR3 covers 15 residues. Germline trimming cut 1 base from V and 8 bases from J; bases unmatched to any gene: 5.

This clonotype has just a few counts. V is TRBV28 and J is TRBJ2-6; no clear D gene. The germline V and J ends were trimmed by 5 bases and 0 bases, with 8 bases remaining between them. This CDR3 has 15 residues. In germline, CDR1 is MDHEN, CDR2 SYDVKM. The CDR3, as DNA: TGTGCCAGCAGTGCCCACAACTCTGGGGCCAACGTCCTGACTTTC. The encoded protein is CASSAHNSGANVLTF.

This chain links TRBV21-1 with TRBJ2-5. TRBV21-1 is a recognized pseudogene. The CDR3 runs to 12 residues. This CDR3 reads CASSKYQETQYF. The CDR3 DNA follows: TGTGCCAGCAGCAAGTACCAAGAGACCCAGTACTTC.

The chain carries TRBV29-1 and TRBJ2-3, with D possibly TRBD1 on 6 matching bases. Trimming took 1 base from V and 0 from J, leaving 11 bases between them. The germline gives CDR1 SQVTM, CDR2 ANQGSEA. The CDR3 totals 15 residues. CDR3 nucleotides: TGCAGCGTTGAAGGGACAGCTTCTAGCACAGATACGCAGTATTTT. Translation: CSVEGTASSTDTQYF.

This chain links TRBV7-7 with TRBJ2-1; D remains unclear. The CDR3 is made up of 16 amino acids. The germline V and J ends were trimmed by 1 base and 0 bases, with 10 bases remaining between them. Germline V gene data show CDR1 as SSHAT and CDR2 as FNYEAQ (reference sequence). As DNA, the CDR3 is TGTGCCAGCAGCTTAGGGCCGAGGAGCTCCTACAATGAGCAGTTCTTC. This sequence encodes CASSLGPRSSYNEQFF.

This clonotype has just one count. The chain is built from TRBV7-2 and TRBJ2-7, with D possibly being TRBD1 (5 bases). This CDR3 contains 15 residues. Germline V lookup: CDR1 SGHTA, CDR2 FQGNSA. The ends were cut back, 1 base at V and 6 bases at J, with 16 bases in the middle. The DNA for the CDR3 is TGTGCCAGCAGCTTAGTGGCCACAGGCCCCCGCGAGCAGTACTTC. It codes for CASSLVATGPREQYF.

The gene calls are TRBV20-1 and TRBJ1-3; a possible D gene is TRBD1 (6 bases). V dropped 5 bases and J dropped 9 bases, with 14 bases sitting between them. This CDR3 is 12 amino acids long. From germline, CDR1 is DFQATT and CDR2 SNEGSKA (reference sequence). The CDR3 nucleotides read TGCAGTGCTTCCTCGCAGGGGCGCACCATATATTTT. It yields the protein CSASSQGRTIYF.

V is TRBV28 and J is TRBJ2-4; D is possibly TRBD1 or TRBD2 (5 bases each). The DNA end lines up better with TRBJ2-7; the J call may be wrong. CDR3 size: 20 residues. Per germline, CDR1 MDHEN and CDR2 SYDVKM. Here the CDR3 DNA reads TGTGCCAGCTGGGGGTCAATTCACCGGGAAGAGGACCGTTCGTCCGCCGAGCAGTACTTC. Its protein is CASWGSIHREEDRSSAEQYF.

The sample holds a few counts of this clonotype. V gene TRBV29-1 combines with J gene TRBJ2-5; 7 positions match TRBD2. V dropped 4 bases and J dropped 5; count of bases not matched to a gene: 4. This CDR3 spans 12 amino acids. The germline V gene encodes CDR1 SQVTM and CDR2 ANQGSEA. This CDR3 reads CSVVTSMETQYF. The CDR3 nucleotides are TGCAGCGTTGTGACTAGCATGGAGACCCAGTACTTC. Drawing the rest from reference TRBV29-1 and TRBJ2-5, the complete variable domain is SAVISQKPSRDICQRGTSLTIQCQVDSQVTMMFWYRQQPGQSLTLIATANQGSEATYESGFVIDKFPISRPNLTFSTLTVSNMSPEDSSIYLCSVVTSMETQYFGPGTRLLVL.

The V gene is TRBV25-1, the J gene TRBJ2-3; D is uncertain. The CDR3 is made up of 13 amino acids. Trimming shortened V by 2 bases and J by 5 bases, and 8 bases separated the two germline ends. CDR1 is MGHDK and CDR2 is SYGVNS in the germline V gene. CDR3 DNA: TGTGCCAGCAGTGAACGAAGGATAGATACGCAGTATTTT. It yields the protein CASSERRIDTQYF. Variable domain in full (rest from reference TRBV25-1 and TRBJ2-3): EADIYQTPRYLVIGTGKKITLECSQTMGHDKMYWYQQDPGMELHLIHYSYGVNSTEKGDLSSESTVSRIRTEHFPLTLESARPSHTSQYLCASSERRIDTQYFGPGTRLTVL.

The rearrangement joins TRBV4-2 to TRBJ2-7, with D possibly TRBD1 on 5 matching bases. Trimming removed 0 bases at V and 5 bases at J, with 11 bases between. The CDR3 runs 14 residues. The germline V gene encodes CDR1 LGHNA and CDR2 YNFKEQ. CDR3 in amino acids: CASSQDMAGNEQYF. CDR3 DNA sequence: TGTGCCAGCAGCCAAGATATGGCAGGGAACGAGCAGTACTTC.

The chain recombines TRBV5-1 with TRBJ1-1; the match to TRBD1 covers 8 bases. The germline V gene has CDR1 SGHRS and CDR2 YFSETQ. The V gene end was trimmed by 2 bases and the J gene end by 1 base; junction bases not matched to a gene: 10. This CDR3 comprises 17 residues. The CDR3 here is CASSLRTGGGSNTEAFF. The CDR3, as DNA: TGCGCCAGCAGCTTAAGAACAGGGGGTGGTTCGAACACTGAAGCTTTCTTT.

This clonotype was found a few times. The V and J genes are TRBV4-3 and TRBJ1-2; D call uncertain. V lost 0 bases and J 3 bases, leaving 17 bases between the germline ends. Germline lookup yields CDR1 LGHNA and CDR2 YSLEER. The CDR3 has 17 residues. CDR3 coding DNA: TGCGCCAGCAGCCAAGAGGAACTCGAACCCGGTCACTATGGCTACACCTTC. Translation: CASSQEELEPGHYGYTF.

J is TRBJ2-3 and V is TRBV4-1; TRBD2 matches at 7 bases. CDR3 length: 19 amino acids. The V and J ends lost 0 bases and 7 bases, in that order; junction bases with no gene match: 19. Germline V lookup: CDR1 MGHRA, CDR2 YSYEKL. The CDR3 DNA is TGCGCCAGCAGCCAAGAGGGCATGAATGCGGGAGAGGGAGTAAATACGCAGTATTTT. Residues: CASSQEGMNAGEGVNTQYF.

A note on this clonotype: The germline gene is not matched at one end of the junction; a read error may be the cause. The CDR3 is CAGRLVTYKEQFF. As DNA, the CDR3 is TGCGCCGGGCGCCTTGTTACCTACAAGGAGCAGTTCTTC. The chain uses TRBV20-1 and TRBJ2-1; unclear D gene. From germline, CDR1 is DFQATT and CDR2 SNEGSKA (reference sequence). The CDR3 has 13 residues.

This clonotype was recorded a few times. This rearrangement joins TRBV27 to TRBJ2-1; 7 bases fit TRBD1. CDR3 length equals 15 residues. V gave up 6 bases and J gave up 0 bases; unmatched junction bases: 5. The germline V gene has CDR1 MNHEY and CDR2 SMNVEV (reference sequence). The CDR3 DNA follows: TGTGCCAGCAGAACAGGGGCGAGCTCCTACAATGAGCAGTTCTTC. This encodes CASRTGASSYNEQFF.